The 8 T cell receptor beta chains listed next were all sequenced from one sample in a study of T-cell memory formation after mild COVID-19. TCRdb processed the 5' RACE reads anew with MiXCR; each CDR3 protein has one entry. The sample lists about 470,000 distinct CDR3 sequences, approximately 23% occurring once. Sequences were obtained from PBMCs or a T cell subset sorted from them (not recorded which). These receptors were taken from an adult woman who had mild COVID-19 (a few samples of this study predate the infection). Cell type and time point are not known.

The chain couples TRBV6-5 to TRBJ1-6; D gene unclear. V was trimmed by 3 bases and J by 8 bases, leaving 14 bases between them. The CDR3 extends over 15 amino acids. CDR1 MNHEY and CDR2 SVGAGI come from the germline V gene. CDR3 sequence (DNA): TGTGCCAGCAGTTATTCGGGGAATTTCGATTCACCCCTCCACTTT. Translated, it gives CASSYSGNFDSPLHF.

The V call is TRBV30, the J call TRBJ2-2, with TRBD1 matching over 8 bases. Germline loops: CDR1 GTSNPN, CDR2 SVGIG (reference sequence). This CDR3 has 17 amino acids. V was clipped by 4 bases and J by 0 bases; unmatched bases: 10. The CDR3 DNA reads as TGTGCCTGGAATTGGGCAGGGGGCTCTACGAACACCGGGGAGCTGTTTTTT. Translating gives CAWNWAGGSTNTGELFF.

This clonotype was recorded once. The CDR3 loop reads CASSLGFGAGDDEQYF. The CDR3 DNA reads TGCGCCAGCAGCCTCGGGTTTGGAGCGGGAGACGACGAGCAGTACTTC. The V and J genes are TRBV5-1 and TRBJ2-7; 8 nucleotides match TRBD2. CDR3 length: 16 residues. Germline loops: CDR1 SGHRS, CDR2 YFSETQ. V lost 4 bases to trimming and J lost 5 bases; unmatched junction nucleotides: 14.

V usage is TRBV4-3 and J usage is TRBJ2-7; 10 nucleotides match TRBD2. CDR3 size: 18 residues. The trim removed 0 bases at V and 6 bases at J, leaving 14 bases unmatched. Germline assignment: CDR1 LGHNA and CDR2 YSLEER. The CDR3 is CASSQERLLAGRFAEQYF. The CDR3 DNA is TGCGCCAGCAGCCAAGAAAGGCTACTAGCGGGGAGGTTCGCCGAGCAGTACTTC.

The genes are TRBV27 and TRBJ1-5; D is uncertain. This CDR3 is built from 16 residues. V was cut by 2 bases and J by 1 base, with 12 bases left in between. Germline lookup yields CDR1 MNHEY and CDR2 SMNVEV (reference sequence). The CDR3 DNA reads as TGTGCCAGCAGTTTAATCGGAGGAGGAAGCAATCAGCCCCAGCATTTT. It encodes CASSLIGGGSNQPQHF.

This clonotype was seen a handful of times. The chain employs TRBV7-8 and TRBJ1-1, with 7 nucleotides matching TRBD1. Germline lookup yields CDR1 SGHVS and CDR2 FQNEAQ. This CDR3 has 14 residues. Trimming took 4 bases from V and 1 from J; bases not matched to a gene: 3. Here the CDR3 DNA reads TGTGCCAGCAGCTCAGACAGGGCGAACACTGAAGCTTTCTTT. It encodes CASSSDRANTEAFF.

This clonotype showed up many times. This chain links TRBV5-1 with TRBJ2-3, with TRBD2 matching over 8 bases. Trimming cost V 1 base and J 3 bases; bases outside gene matches: 4. Looked up from germline, CDR1 is SGHRS and CDR2 is YFSETQ. The CDR3 consists of 15 residues. Written as DNA, the CDR3 is TGCGCCAGCAGCTTGTTAGCGGGGTCGACAGATACGCAGTATTTT. Protein: CASSLLAGSTDTQYF. Supplemented by reference TRBV5-1 and TRBJ2-3, the full variable domain reads KAGVTQTPRYLIKTRGQQVTLSCSPISGHRSVSWYQQTPGQGLQFLFEYFSETQRNKGNFPGRFSGRQFSNSRSEMNVSTLELGDSALYLCASSLLAGSTDTQYFGPGTRLTVL.

V usage is TRBV7-6 and J usage is TRBJ1-2; no clear D. The ends were cut back, 1 base at V and 4 bases at J, with 10 bases in the middle. Germline assignment: CDR1 SGHVS and CDR2 FNYEAQ. The CDR3 contains 14 residues. The chain's CDR3 is CASSLGEAGYGYTF. For the CDR3, the DNA is TGTGCCAGCAGCTTAGGGGAGGCGGGCTATGGCTACACCTTC.